This T cell receptor beta chain comes out of a study of blood T cell repertoires in COVID-19. The J segment lost 4 bases and the V segment lost 1 base, leaving 4 bases of the junction unmatched. The CDR3 runs to 16 residues. CDR1 and CDR2 from the germline V gene are SGDLS and YYNGEE. Produced via immunoSEQ multiplex PCR; TCRdb's table is partial and in-frame only. The sample lists 340,000 or so clones; approximately 83% were seen once. This chain links TRBV9 with TRBJ2-5; 13 bases align to TRBD2. The sequence was collected from a middle-aged woman with acute COVID-19. Sample: PBMCs or T cells enriched from blood (not recorded which). CDR3 protein: CASSVKGLAGRETQYF. Written as DNA, the CDR3 is TGTGCCAGCAGCGTAAAGGGACTAGCGGGAAGAGAGACCCAGTACTTC.